These 4 T cell receptor beta chains originate from one sample sequenced in a study of T cell changes during pregnancy in multiple sclerosis. Only in-frame clones appear in the TCRdb table, and some are missing; sequencing was by immunoSEQ multiplex PCR. The sample consists of tens of thousands of clones, about 92% of them appearing once. The source was peripheral blood, collected in the third trimester of pregnancy. The receptors stem from a female donor in good health, enrolled as a control in a pregnancy study.

A single count supports this clone. The V call is TRBV7-2, the J call TRBJ2-5; the match to TRBD2 covers 7 bases. This CDR3 is 15 amino acids long. The germline V gene has CDR1 SGHTA and CDR2 FQGNSA. V gave up 5 bases and J gave up 5 bases; unmatched junction bases: 11. CDR3 residues: CASSLARAGRETQYF. The CDR3, as DNA: TGTGCCAGCAGCCTGGCCCGAGCGGGGAGGGAGACCCAGTACTTC.

This sequence joins TRBV6-6 and TRBJ2-7, with a tentative D call TRBD1 (5 bases). Trimming stripped 6 bases from V and 0 bases from J, with 9 bases between. The V gene's germline CDR1 is MNHNY and CDR2 SVGAGI (reference sequence). The CDR3 totals 13 residues. CDR3: CASSQGNSYEQYF. In nucleotides, the CDR3 is TGTGCCAGCAGCCAGGGCAACTCCTACGAGCAGTACTTC.

This chain connects TRBV6-6 to TRBJ2-1; D may be TRBD1 (6 bases). The CDR3 spans 16 residues. CDR1 is MNHNY and CDR2 is SVGAGI in the germline V gene (reference sequence). Trimming took off 4 bases at V and 0 bases at J, with 13 bases between the two ends. CDR3 sequence reads: CASSSPTGISYNEQFF. CDR3 nucleotides: TGTGCCAGCAGTTCTCCTACAGGGATCTCCTACAATGAGCAGTTCTTC.

The V and J genes are TRBV6-5 and TRBJ2-3; the D is unclear. Deletions cut 3 bases from V and 7 bases from J, with 11 bases between. Germline V CDR1 and CDR2: MNHEY, SVGAGI. This CDR3 is built from 13 residues. Here the CDR3 DNA reads TGTGCCAGCAGTTATCGGTCTGAATATACGCAGTATTTT. Amino acids: CASSYRSEYTQYF.